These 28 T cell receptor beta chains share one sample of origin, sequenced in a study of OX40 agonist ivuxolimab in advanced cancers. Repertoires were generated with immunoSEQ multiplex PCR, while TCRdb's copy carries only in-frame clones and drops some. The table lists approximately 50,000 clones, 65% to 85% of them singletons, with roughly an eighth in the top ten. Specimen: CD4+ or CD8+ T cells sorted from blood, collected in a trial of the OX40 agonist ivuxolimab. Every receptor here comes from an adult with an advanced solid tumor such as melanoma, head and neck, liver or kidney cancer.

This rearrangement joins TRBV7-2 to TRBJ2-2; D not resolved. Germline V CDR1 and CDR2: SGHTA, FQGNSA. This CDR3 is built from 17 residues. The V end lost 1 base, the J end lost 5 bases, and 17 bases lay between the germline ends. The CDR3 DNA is TGTGCCAGCAGCTTAGGGGGTCCTCGGTCCGGGACCGGGGAGCTGTTTTTT. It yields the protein CASSLGGPRSGTGELFF.

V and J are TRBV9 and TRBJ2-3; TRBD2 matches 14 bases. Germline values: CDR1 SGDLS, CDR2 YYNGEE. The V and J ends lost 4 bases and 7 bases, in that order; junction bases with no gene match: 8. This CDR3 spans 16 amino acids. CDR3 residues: CASSPRGTSGRHTQYF. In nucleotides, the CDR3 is TGTGCCAGCAGCCCCAGAGGGACTAGCGGGAGACATACGCAGTATTTT.

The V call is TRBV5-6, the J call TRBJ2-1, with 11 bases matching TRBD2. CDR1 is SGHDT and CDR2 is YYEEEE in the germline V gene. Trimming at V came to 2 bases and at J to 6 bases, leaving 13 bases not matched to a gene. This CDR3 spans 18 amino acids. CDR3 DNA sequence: TGTGCCAGCAGCTTCACCTGGGGGGCTAGCGGGAGGCGCAATGAGCAGTTCTTC. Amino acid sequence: CASSFTWGASGRRNEQFF. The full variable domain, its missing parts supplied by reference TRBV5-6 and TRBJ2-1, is DAGVTQSPTHLIKTRGQQVTLRCSPKSGHDTVSWYQQALGQGPQFIFQYYEEEERQRGNFPDRFSGHQFPNYSSELNVNALLLGDSALYLCASSFTWGASGRRNEQFFGPGTRLTVL.

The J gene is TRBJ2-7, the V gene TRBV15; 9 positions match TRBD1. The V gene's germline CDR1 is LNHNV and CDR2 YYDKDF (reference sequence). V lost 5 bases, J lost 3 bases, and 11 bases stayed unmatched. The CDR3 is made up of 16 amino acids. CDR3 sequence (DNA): TGTGCCACCAGCGGGTCCGGGACAGGGAGGCGCTACGAGCAGTACTTC. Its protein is CATSGSGTGRRYEQYF.

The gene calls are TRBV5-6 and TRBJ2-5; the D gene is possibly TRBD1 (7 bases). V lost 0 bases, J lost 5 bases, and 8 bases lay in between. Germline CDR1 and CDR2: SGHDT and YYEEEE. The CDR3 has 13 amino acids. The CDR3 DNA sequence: TGTGCCAGCAGCTTGGCAGGGGGGGAGACCCAGTACTTC. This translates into CASSLAGGETQYF.

The CDR3: CASSPRGGGQSPLHF. CDR3 in DNA: TGTGCCAGCAGCCCCCGAGGGGGGGGGCAATCACCCCTCCACTTT. The genes are TRBV21-1 and TRBJ1-6. TRBV21-1 is a pseudogene segment. The CDR3 runs 15 residues.

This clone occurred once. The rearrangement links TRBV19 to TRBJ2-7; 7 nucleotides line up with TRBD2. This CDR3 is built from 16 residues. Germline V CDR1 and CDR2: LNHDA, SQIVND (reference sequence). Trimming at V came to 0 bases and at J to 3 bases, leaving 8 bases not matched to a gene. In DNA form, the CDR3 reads TGTGCCAGTAGTATAGAGGGGAAAGCTAGCGGCTACGAGCAGTACTTC. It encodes CASSIEGKASGYEQYF. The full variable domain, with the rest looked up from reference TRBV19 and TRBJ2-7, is DGGITQSPKYLFRKEGQNVTLSCEQNLNHDAMYWYRQDPGQGLRLIYYSQIVNDFQKGDIAEGYSVSREKKESFPLTVTSAQKNPTAFYLCASSIEGKASGYEQYFGPGTRLTVT.

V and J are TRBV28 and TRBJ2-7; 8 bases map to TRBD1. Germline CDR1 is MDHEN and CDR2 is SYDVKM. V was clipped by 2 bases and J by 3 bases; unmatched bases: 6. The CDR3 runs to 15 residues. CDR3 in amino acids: CASSLAGQAFYEQYF. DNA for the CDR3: TGTGCCAGCAGTTTAGCGGGACAGGCCTTCTACGAGCAGTACTTC.

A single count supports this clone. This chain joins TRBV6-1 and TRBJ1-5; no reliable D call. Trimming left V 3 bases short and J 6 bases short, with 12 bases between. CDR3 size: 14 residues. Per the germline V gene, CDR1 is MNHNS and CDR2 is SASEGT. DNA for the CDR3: TGTGCCAGCAGTGAGCAGATGGGAGGTCAGCCCCAGCATTTT. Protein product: CASSEQMGGQPQHF.

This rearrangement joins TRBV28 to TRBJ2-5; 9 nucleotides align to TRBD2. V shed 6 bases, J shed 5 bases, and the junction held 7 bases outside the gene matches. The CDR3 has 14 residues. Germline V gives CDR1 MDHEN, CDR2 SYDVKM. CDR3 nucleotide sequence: TGTGCCAGCAGAGCCAGCGGGAGGTTCGAGACCCAGTACTTC. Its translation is CASRASGRFETQYF.

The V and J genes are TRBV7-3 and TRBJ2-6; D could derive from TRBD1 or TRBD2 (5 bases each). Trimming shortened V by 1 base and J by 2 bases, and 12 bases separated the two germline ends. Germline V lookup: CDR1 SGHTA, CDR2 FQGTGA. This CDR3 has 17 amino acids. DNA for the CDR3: TGTGCCAGCAGCTTAAGGGGGAGCGGAACTGGGGCCAACGTCCTGACTTTC. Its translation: CASSLRGSGTGANVLTF.

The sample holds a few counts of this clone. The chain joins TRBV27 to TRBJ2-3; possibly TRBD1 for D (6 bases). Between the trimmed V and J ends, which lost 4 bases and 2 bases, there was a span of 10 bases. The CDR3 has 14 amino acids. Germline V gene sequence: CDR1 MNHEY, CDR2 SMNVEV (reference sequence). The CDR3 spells CASSWQGFTDTQYF. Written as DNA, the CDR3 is TGTGCCAGCAGTTGGCAGGGGTTCACAGATACGCAGTATTTT.

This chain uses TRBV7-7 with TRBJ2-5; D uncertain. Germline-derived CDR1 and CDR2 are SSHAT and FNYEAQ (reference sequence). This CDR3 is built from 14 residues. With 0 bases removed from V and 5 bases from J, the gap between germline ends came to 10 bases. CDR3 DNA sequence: TGTGCCAGCAGCTTAGCGCCGTTCGGGGAGACCCAGTACTTC. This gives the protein CASSLAPFGETQYF. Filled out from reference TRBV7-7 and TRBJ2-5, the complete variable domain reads GAGVSQSPRYKVTKRGQDVTLRCDPISSHATLYWYQQALGQGPEFLTYFNYEAQPDKSGLPSDRFSAERPEGSISTLTIQRTEQRDSAMYRCASSLAPFGETQYFGPGTRLLVL.

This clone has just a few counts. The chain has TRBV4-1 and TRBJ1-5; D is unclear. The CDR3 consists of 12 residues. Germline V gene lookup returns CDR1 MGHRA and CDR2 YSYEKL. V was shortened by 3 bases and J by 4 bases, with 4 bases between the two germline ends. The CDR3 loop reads CASSHPNQPQHF. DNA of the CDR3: TGCGCCAGCAGCCACCCAAATCAGCCCCAGCATTTT.

The CDR3 nucleotides are TGTGCCTGGAGTGTACTAGCGGGAGACACAGATACGCAGTATTTT. Protein: CAWSVLAGDTDTQYF. The chain links TRBV30 to TRBJ2-3, with 11 positions matching TRBD2. After removal of 0 bases from V and 2 bases from J, the junction contained 1 base not matched to a gene. CDR3 length equals 15 residues. Germline loops: CDR1 GTSNPN, CDR2 SVGIG (reference sequence).

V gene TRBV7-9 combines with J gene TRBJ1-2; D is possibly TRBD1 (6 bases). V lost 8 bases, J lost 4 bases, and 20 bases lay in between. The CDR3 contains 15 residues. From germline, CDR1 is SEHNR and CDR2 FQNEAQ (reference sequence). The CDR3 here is CASAHSGQNPYGYTF. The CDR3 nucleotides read TGTGCCAGCGCTCACTCAGGACAGAATCCCTATGGCTACACCTTC.

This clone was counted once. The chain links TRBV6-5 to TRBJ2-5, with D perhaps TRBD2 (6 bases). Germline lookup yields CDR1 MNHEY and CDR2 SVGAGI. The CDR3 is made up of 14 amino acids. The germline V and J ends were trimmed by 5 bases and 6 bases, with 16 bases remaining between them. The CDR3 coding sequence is TGTGCCAGCAGTGAACCCGGGGGTAAAAAGACCCAGTACTTC. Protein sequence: CASSEPGGKKTQYF.

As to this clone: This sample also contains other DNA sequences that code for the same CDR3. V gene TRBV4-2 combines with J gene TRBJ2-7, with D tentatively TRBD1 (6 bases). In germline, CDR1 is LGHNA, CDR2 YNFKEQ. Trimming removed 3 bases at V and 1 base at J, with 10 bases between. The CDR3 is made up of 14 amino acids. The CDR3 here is CASSHGGGSYEQYF. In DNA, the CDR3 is TGTGCCAGCAGCCATGGGGGCGGATCCTACGAGCAGTACTTC.

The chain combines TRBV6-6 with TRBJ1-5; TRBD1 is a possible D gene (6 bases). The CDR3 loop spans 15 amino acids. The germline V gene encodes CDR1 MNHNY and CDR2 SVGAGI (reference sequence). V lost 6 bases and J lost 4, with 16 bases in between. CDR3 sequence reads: CASRFRDTGNQPQHF. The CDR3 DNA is TGTGCCAGCAGGTTCCGGGACACCGGGAATCAGCCCCAGCATTTT.

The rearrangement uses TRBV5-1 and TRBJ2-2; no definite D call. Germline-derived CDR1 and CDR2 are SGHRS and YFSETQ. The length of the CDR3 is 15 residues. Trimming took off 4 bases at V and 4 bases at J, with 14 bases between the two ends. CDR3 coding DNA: TGCGCCAGCAGCCCCCTAGGGCCCTCCACCGGGGAGCTGTTTTTT. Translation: CASSPLGPSTGELFF.

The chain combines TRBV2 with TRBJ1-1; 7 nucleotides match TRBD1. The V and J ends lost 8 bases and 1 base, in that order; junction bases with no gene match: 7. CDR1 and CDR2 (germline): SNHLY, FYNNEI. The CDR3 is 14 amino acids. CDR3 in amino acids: CASSTQGPNTEAFF. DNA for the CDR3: TGTGCCAGCTCGACACAGGGGCCGAACACTGAAGCTTTCTTT.

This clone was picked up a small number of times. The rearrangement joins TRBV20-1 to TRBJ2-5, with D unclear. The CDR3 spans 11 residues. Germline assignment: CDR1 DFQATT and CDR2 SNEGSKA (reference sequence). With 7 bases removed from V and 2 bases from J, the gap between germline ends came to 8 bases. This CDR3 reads CSGDLQETQYF. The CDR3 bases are TGCAGTGGCGACTTACAAGAGACCCAGTACTTC.

The CDR3 region is CASSLAGPETQYF. CDR3 DNA: TGTGCCAGCAGCTTGGCAGGGCCGGAGACCCAGTACTTC. This chain uses TRBV5-4 with TRBJ2-5, with D tentatively TRBD1 (5 bases). Germline CDR1 SGHNT, CDR2 YYREEE (reference sequence). The ends were cut back, 0 bases at V and 5 bases at J, with 8 bases in the middle. The CDR3 totals 13 residues.

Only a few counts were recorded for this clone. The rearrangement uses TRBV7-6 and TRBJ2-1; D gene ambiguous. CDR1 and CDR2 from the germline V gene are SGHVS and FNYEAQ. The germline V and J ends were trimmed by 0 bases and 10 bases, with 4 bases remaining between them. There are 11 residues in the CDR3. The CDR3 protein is CASSLAREQFF. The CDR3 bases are TGTGCCAGCAGCTTAGCGAGGGAGCAGTTCTTC.

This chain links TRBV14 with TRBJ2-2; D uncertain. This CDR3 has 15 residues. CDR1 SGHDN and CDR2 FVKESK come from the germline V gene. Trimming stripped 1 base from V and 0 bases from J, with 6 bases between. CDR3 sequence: CASSQGRSNTGELFF. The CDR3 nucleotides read TGTGCCAGCAGCCAAGGGCGATCGAACACCGGGGAGCTGTTTTTT.

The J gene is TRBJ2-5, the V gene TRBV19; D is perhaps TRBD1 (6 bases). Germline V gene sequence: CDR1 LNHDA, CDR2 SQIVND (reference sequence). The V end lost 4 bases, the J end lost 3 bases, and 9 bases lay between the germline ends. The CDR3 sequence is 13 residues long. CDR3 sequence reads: CASSRGLEETQYF. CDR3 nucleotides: TGTGCCAGTAGTAGGGGGCTAGAAGAGACCCAGTACTTC.

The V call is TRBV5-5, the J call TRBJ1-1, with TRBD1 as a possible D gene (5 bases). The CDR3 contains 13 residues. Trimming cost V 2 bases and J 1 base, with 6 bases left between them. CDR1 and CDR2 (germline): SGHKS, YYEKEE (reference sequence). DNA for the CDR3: TGTGCCAGCAGCTTAACAGGGAACACTGAAGCTTTCTTT. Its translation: CASSLTGNTEAFF.

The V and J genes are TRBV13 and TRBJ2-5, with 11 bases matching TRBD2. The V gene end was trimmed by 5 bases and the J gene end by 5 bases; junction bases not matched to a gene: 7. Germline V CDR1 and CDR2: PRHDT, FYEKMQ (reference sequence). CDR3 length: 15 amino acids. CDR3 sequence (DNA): TGTGCCAGCAGCCGCACTAGCGGGAGAGTGGAGACCCAGTACTTC. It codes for CASSRTSGRVETQYF.